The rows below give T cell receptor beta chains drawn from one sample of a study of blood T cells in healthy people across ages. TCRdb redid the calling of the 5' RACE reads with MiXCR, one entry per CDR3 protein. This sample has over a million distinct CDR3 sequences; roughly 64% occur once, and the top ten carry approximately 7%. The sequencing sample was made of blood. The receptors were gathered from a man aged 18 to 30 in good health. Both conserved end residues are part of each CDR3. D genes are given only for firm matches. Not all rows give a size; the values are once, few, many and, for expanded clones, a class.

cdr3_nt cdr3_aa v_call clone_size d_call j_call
TGTGCCAGCAGTTACCCGGACAGGGGATCGAATGAGCAGTTCTTC CASSYPDRGSNEQFF TRBV6-6 many TRBD1 TRBJ2-1
TGTGCCAGCAGTCGCCTAACAGGGGAAACTGGCTACACCTTC CASSRLTGETGYTF TRBV6-5 - TRBD1 TRBJ1-2
TGCAGTGCTAGAGATCGAGCAGCGGACCCCTACGAGCAGTACTTC CSARDRAADPYEQYF TRBV20-1 few - TRBJ2-7
TGTGCCATCAGTGTCACGGGAGAGTTTGAAAAACTGTTTTTT CAISVTGEFEKLFF TRBV10-3 - - TRBJ1-4
TGTGCCAGCAGGGGCACGGGACGGGGACTCTATGGCTACACCTTC CASRGTGRGLYGYTF TRBV6-1 - - TRBJ1-2
TGTGCCAGCAGCTATGGGACAGGGGGCCCTGGGGCCAACGTCCTGACTTTC CASSYGTGGPGANVLTF TRBV11-3 - TRBD1 TRBJ2-6
TGTGCCAGCAGCTTAGCAGCTCGATCGTCTGAGCAGTTCTTC CASSLAARSSEQFF TRBV7-2 - - TRBJ2-1
TGCGCCAGCAGCTTTCTGGGAGGGCCAGATGAGCAGTTCTTC CASSFLGGPDEQFF TRBV5-1 few TRBD2 TRBJ2-1
TGTGCCAGGGCCTTACTACAGGAGACCCAGTACTTC CARALLQETQYF TRBV21-1 - - TRBJ2-5
TGTGCCATCAGTGAGTCCAGGGGGCGAGGCGGGGAGCTGTTTTTT CAISESRGRGGELFF TRBV10-3 - TRBD1 TRBJ2-2
TGCAGTGCTAGGGATGGACTTACCGCCTACGAGCAGTACTTC CSARDGLTAYEQYF TRBV20-1 few - TRBJ2-7
TGTGCCATCAGACCTGACGAGGATACGCAGTATTTT CAIRPDEDTQYF TRBV10-3 - - TRBJ2-3
TGTGCCAGCAGTTACGAGCGGTATAGCACAGATACGCAGTATTTT CASSYERYSTDTQYF TRBV6-6 - - TRBJ2-3
TGTGCCACCAGTGACGAGGGCTTCGGGACGGATTTCTCCTACAATGAGCAGTTCTTC CATSDEGFGTDFSYNEQFF TRBV24-1 few - TRBJ2-1
TGTGCCACCAGCAGGATCGGGGGGCAGCCCCAGCATTTT CATSRIGGQPQHF TRBV15 - - TRBJ1-5
TGTGCCAGCAGTGGGACAGGAAGCTATCAAGGCTACACCTTC CASSGTGSYQGYTF TRBV25-1 - TRBD1 TRBJ1-2
TGTGCCTGGAGCTCTAGCCTACGGTCAGATACGCAGTATTTT CAWSSSLRSDTQYF TRBV30 - - TRBJ2-3
TGTGCCAGCAGCAACTTCCAGGGAGGTCGGTCCCAAGAGACCCAGTACTTC CASSNFQGGRSQETQYF TRBV21-1 few - TRBJ2-5
TGTGCCAGCAGTTCCGGGAACCTTAATGGCTACACCTTC CASSSGNLNGYTF TRBV28 - - TRBJ1-2
TGTGCCAGCAGTTTATTTGAGGGGAACACTGAAGCTTTCTTT CASSLFEGNTEAFF TRBV12-3/TRBV12-4 few - TRBJ1-1
TGTGCCAGCGCCGGGGAGTACAATGAGCAGTTCTTC CASAGEYNEQFF TRBV4-2 - - TRBJ2-1
TGTGCCAGCAGTGAGACAGGGAACTCCTACGAGCAGTACTTC CASSETGNSYEQYF TRBV12-3/TRBV12-4 - TRBD1 TRBJ2-7
TGTGCCAGCAGCCAAGATAAGGGCCCTCCCTATGGCTACACCTTC CASSQDKGPPYGYTF TRBV4-2 - - TRBJ1-2